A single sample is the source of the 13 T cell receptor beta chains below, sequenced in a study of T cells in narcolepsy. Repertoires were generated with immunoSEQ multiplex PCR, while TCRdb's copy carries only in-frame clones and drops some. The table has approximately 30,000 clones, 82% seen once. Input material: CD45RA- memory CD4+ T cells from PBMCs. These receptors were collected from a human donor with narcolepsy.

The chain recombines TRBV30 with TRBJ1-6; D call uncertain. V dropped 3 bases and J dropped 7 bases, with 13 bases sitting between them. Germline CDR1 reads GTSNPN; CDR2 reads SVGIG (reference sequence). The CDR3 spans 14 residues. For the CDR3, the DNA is TGTGCCTGGAGGATTCCGGATGCCAATTCACCCCTCCACTTT. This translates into CAWRIPDANSPLHF. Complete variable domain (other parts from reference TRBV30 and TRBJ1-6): SQTIHQWPATLVQPVGSPLSLECTVEGTSNPNLYWYRQAAGRGLQLLFYSVGIGQISSEVPQNLSASRPQDRQFILSSKKLLLSDSGFYLCAWRIPDANSPLHFGNGTRLTVT.

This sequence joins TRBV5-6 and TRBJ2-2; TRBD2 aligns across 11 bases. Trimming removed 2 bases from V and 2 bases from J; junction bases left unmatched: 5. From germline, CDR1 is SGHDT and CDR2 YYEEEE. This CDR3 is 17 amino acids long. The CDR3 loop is CASSFPGTSGNTGELFF. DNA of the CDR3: TGTGCCAGCAGCTTCCCCGGGACTAGCGGTAACACCGGGGAGCTGTTTTTT.

The DNA for the CDR3 is TGCGCCAGCAGCCCCGTCGGGGGGCTCGGAAGGAATGAGCAGTTCTTC. Protein sequence: CASSPVGGLGRNEQFF. This rearrangement joins TRBV5-1 to TRBJ2-1, with D tentatively TRBD2 (7 bases). This CDR3 has 16 amino acids. V lost 4 bases to trimming and J lost 7 bases, with 21 bases between them. Germline V lookup: CDR1 SGHRS, CDR2 YFSETQ.

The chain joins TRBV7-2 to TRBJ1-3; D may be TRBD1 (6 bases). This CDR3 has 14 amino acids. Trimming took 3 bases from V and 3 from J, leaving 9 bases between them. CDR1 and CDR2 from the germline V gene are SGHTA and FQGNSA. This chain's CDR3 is CASSFRGVGNTIYF. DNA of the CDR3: TGTGCCAGCAGCTTCAGGGGCGTTGGAAACACCATATATTTT.

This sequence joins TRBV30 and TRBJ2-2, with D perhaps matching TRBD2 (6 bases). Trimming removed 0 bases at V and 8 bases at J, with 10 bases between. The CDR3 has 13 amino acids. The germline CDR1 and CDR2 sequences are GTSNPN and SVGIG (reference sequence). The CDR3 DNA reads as TGTGCCTGGAGTGTACACGGGGGAGGGGAGCTGTTTTTT. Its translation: CAWSVHGGGELFF.

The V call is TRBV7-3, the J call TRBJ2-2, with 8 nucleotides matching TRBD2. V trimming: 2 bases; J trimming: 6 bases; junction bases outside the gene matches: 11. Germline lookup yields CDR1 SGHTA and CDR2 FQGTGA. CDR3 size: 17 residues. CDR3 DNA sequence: TGTGCCAGCAGCTTAGTTAACGGGAGGGCCCGCGCCGGGGAGCTGTTTTTT. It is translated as CASSLVNGRARAGELFF.

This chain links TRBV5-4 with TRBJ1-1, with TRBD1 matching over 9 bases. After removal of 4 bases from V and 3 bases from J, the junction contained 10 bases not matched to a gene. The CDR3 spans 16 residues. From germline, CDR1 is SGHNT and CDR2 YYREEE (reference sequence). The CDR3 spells CASSPDRGRSYTEAFF. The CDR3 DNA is TGTGCCAGCAGCCCCGACAGGGGGAGAAGTTACACTGAAGCTTTCTTT.

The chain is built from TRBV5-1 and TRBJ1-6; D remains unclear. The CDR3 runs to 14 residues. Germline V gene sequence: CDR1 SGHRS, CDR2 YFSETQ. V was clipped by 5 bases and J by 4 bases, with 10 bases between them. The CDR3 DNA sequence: TGCGCCAGCAGTCCCGGTGATTATAATTCACCCCTCCACTTT. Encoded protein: CASSPGDYNSPLHF.

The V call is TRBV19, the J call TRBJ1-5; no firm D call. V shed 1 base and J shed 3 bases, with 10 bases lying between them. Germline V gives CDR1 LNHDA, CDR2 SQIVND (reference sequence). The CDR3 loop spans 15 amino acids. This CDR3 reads CASSIVPTFNQPQHF. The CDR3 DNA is TGTGCCAGTAGTATAGTACCGACATTCAATCAGCCCCAGCATTTT.

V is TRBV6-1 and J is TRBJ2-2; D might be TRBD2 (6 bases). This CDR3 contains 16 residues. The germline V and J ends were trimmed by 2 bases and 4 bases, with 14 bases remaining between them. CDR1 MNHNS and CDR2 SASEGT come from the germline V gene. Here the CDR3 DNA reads TGTGCCAGCAGTGAAAGGTGGGGGAGGATCACCGGGGAGCTGTTTTTT. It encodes CASSERWGRITGELFF.

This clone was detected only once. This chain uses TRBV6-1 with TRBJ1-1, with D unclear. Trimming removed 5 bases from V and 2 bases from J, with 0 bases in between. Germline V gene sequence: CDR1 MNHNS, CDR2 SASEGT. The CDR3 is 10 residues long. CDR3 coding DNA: TGTGCCAGCAGTAACACTGAAGCTTTCTTT. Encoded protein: CASSNTEAFF.

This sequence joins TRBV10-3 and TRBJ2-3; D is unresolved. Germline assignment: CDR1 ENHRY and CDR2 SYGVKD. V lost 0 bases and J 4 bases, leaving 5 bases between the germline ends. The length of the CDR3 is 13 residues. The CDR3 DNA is TGTGCCATCAGTGAGTCCGGCGCAGATACGCAGTATTTT. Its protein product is CAISESGADTQYF.

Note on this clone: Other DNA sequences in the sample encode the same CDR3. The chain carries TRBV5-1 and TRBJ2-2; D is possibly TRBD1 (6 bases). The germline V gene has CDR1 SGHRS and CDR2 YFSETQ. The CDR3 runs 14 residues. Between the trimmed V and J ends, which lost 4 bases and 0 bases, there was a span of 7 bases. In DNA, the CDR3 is TGCGCCAGCAGCCCAGGGGCGAACACCGGGGAGCTGTTTTTT. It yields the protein CASSPGANTGELFF.